This T cell receptor (beta chain) derives from a study of blood T cell repertoires in COVID-19 (dated by TCRdb to the early 2020s). In the study overall: Samples from collaborators originated in the United States, Italy and Spain and spanned both the acute and convalescent phases of COVID-19. The samples were drawn from the first 160 participants of the ongoing ImmuneRACE study and from about 1,200 subjects provided by 6 global collaborators. Deeply sampled blood TCRbeta repertoires from subjects exposed to, actively infected with, or recovered from COVID-19 were included in the dataset. The repertoires were made available in a free public database intended to serve as a resource for research on the immune response to SARS-CoV-2. The material from the prospective study consisted of cDNA or gDNA derived from T cells, B-cell-depleted T cells, or PBMCs. Nearly every sample came with metadata listing a de-identified subject ID, COVID-19 status, age in years and sex. Where available, HLA class I and class II types were taken from metadata supplied by the sample provider and were not determined by assay-based typing. The paper as a whole reports these results and caveats: How much clinical and demographic metadata was included differed by source and by participant, and the metadata was provided uncurated.

Each collaborating institution followed its own protocols to collect whole blood in K2EDTA tubes. For TCRbeta analysis, collaborators shipped samples as frozen whole blood, isolated PBMCs, or DNA extracted from either of those sample types. At the junction V is shortened by 4 bases and J by 2 bases; bases outside the gene matches: 8. In the germline V gene, CDR1 corresponds to SGHRS and CDR2 to YFSETQ. The CDR3 numbers 15 residues from cysteine through phenylalanine. CDR3 DNA is the only sequence kept; it has 45 bases, read in frame from the first base. The immunoSEQ Assay, a bias-controlled multiplex PCR, was used to amplify TCRbeta CDR3 regions from genomic DNA. In the paper's pipeline: The number of nucleated cells in each sample was estimated from the amplification of reference gene primers within the assay. To quantify the absolute abundance of each unique TCRbeta CDR3 rearrangement, sequence reads were collapsed and filtered. For each sample, productive Simpson clonality was calculated as the square root of Simpson's diversity index over productive rearrangements. The immuneACCESS repertoire file appears here via TCRdb, limited to in-frame rearrangements. These files lack a portion of the clones; in checked studies, under half of the deficit traces to unresolved V genes, and the cause of the others is not known. The V and J calls and clone size were taken over from that table, and D and trimming were inferred from the DNA. The sample table lists about 170,000 clones, around four fifths of them with a count of one. Of the sample, under 3% falls within the top ten clones.

Notes on this clone: Its antigen is unknown. Qualities for individual bases were not recorded, and no much larger clone is one base off.

The specimen was peripheral blood. The receptor's source is a woman aged 55-75 years with acute or convalescent COVID-19. The sequence is built from TRBV5-1 and TRBJ2-7, with 8 middle bases fitting TRBD2. The CDR3 is CASSRSGGIPYEQYF. The nucleotides are TGCGCCAGCAGCAGAAGCGGGGGCATTCCCTACGAGCAGTACTTC.